This T cell receptor (beta chain) is drawn from a study of cytotoxic CD8 clonotypes in ibrutinib-treated CLL (dated by TCRdb to the early 2020s). Some background on the complete study: The cohort had ten to twelve relapsed/refractory and roughly 15 treatment-naive patients; fewer than 18 were IGHV unmutated. An average of 255,043 productive templates and tens of thousands of productive rearrangements was obtained per sample. Partial responses were observed in about 25 patients and complete responses in 2; after a median follow-up of 68 months, remission was maintained in approximately 14 patients and progression was observed in approximately 12. Cryopreserved peripheral blood mononuclear cells were collected at three points: before therapy, at response, and at either sustained remission or disease progression. Response samples were obtained after a median of around eleven months of treatment, with a range of about 6 to 36 months. Longitudinal samples were obtainable from about 30% of the roughly 86 participants in the trial. The investigation overall reported the following: Clonality rose at ibrutinib response, remained stable during sustained remission, and dropped back toward baseline at progression. Sampling times were not matched between sustained-remission and progressing patients, and lymph node repertoires were not studied. Baseline clonality was found to be higher than that of age-matched healthy donors and was strongly correlated with circulating CD8+ T-cell counts. Public clonotypes were rare and either contracted or stayed stable during treatment, and the rise in clonality at ibrutinib response reflected the expansion of private clonotypes.

The trim is 5 bases for V and 6 bases for J, with a gap of 13 bases between the germline ends. The CDR3 starts with the cysteine, ends with the phenylalanine, and has 14 residues. Only the CDR3 DNA is retained, 42 bases long and in frame from the first base. The germline V gene (reference sequence) gives CDR1 as MNHEY and CDR2 as SMNVEV. Remarks on this clone: The antigen this receptor binds is unknown. Per-base qualities were not stored, and no clone one base away is much larger.

Roughly 1.8 micrograms of genomic DNA were extracted from cryopreserved PBMCs for TCR beta library preparation. High-throughput TCR beta sequencing was performed on longitudinal blood samples from CLL patients receiving ibrutinib monotherapy. The patients were enrolled in a single-center, open-label phase 2 trial of ibrutinib monotherapy. The goal of deep resolution MiSeq sequencing was a depth between 1 in 1 million and 1 in 200,000 T cells, and coverage averaged 10x per clonotype. TCR beta libraries were generated with the immunoSEQ hsTCRB Kit. The paper's processing steps were these. ImmunoSEQ Data Assistant and ImmunoSEQ Analyzer were used for data analysis, and V, D and J genes were assigned according to IMGT definitions. Clonality, which ranges from 0 to 1, was calculated as one minus the normalized Shannon entropy of productive rearrangement frequencies. Public clonotype analysis was restricted to overrepresented clonotypes comprising at least 0.05% of each patient's repertoire. Fewer than 15 age-matched healthy donor repertoires from immuneACCESS served as clonality controls. TCRdb limited this immuneACCESS table to in-frame rearrangements with V and J called. A share of clones is missing; checked studies link under half to unresolved V genes, and the rest is unexplained. Clonal size and the V and J genes are those of that table, whereas D and trimming came from the DNA. The sample yields approximately 330,000 clones; roughly 80% were counted once. Of the sample, more than 6% falls within the top ten clones.

Source: PBMCs, taken before ibrutinib treatment. The chain uses TRBV27 and TRBJ1-4; perhaps TRBD1 is the D gene, with 6 bases matching. This clonotype originated in a human donor with chronic lymphocytic leukemia. The CDR3 here reads CASSRGQLHEKLFF. The DNA sequence is given as TGTGCCAGCAGTCGCGGACAGCTTCATGAAAAACTGTTTTTT.